The 16 T cell receptor beta chains in this list originate from one sample, sequenced in a study of blood T cell repertoires in COVID-19. Clones were read by immunoSEQ multiplex PCR, and TCRdb kept only the in-frame ones, dropping some. The sample lists about 140,000 clones, approximately 85% occurring once. Specimen: peripheral blood. All receptors derive from a man between 45 and 60 years old with acute or convalescent COVID-19.

This chain joins TRBV5-6 and TRBJ2-5; 12 bases match TRBD1. This CDR3 is built from 15 residues. With V trimmed by 1 base and J by 9 bases, 7 bases remained unmatched. CDR1 and CDR2 from the germline V gene are SGHDT and YYEEEE. CDR3 sequence: CASSLPGTGGNPQYF. The DNA for the CDR3 is TGTGCCAGCAGCTTGCCCGGGACAGGGGGCAACCCCCAGTACTTC.

The gene calls are TRBV9 and TRBJ2-3; 7 nucleotides agree with TRBD2. After removal of 2 bases from V and 5 bases from J, the junction contained 11 bases not matched to a gene. CDR3 size: 16 residues. Looked up from germline, CDR1 is SGDLS and CDR2 is YYNGEE. CDR3 loop: CASSVQTSPRGDTQYF. CDR3 nucleotide sequence: TGTGCCAGCAGCGTCCAGACTAGCCCTCGGGGAGATACGCAGTATTTT. Full variable domain (rest looked up from reference TRBV9 and TRBJ2-3): DSGVTQTPKHLITATGQRVTLRCSPRSGDLSVYWYQQSLDQGLQFLIQYYNGEERAKGNILERFSAQQFPDLHSELNLSSLELGDSALYFCASSVQTSPRGDTQYFGPGTRLTVL.

This chain connects TRBV29-1 to TRBJ2-7, with 7 bases aligning to TRBD2. Germline CDR1 SQVTM, CDR2 ANQGSEA. CDR3 length: 11 residues. V shed 1 base and J 6 bases; nucleotides not matched to a gene: 0. CDR3 in amino acids: CSVEGEGEQYF. In DNA form, the CDR3 reads TGCAGCGTTGAAGGGGAGGGCGAGCAGTACTTC.

V is TRBV7-3 and J is TRBJ2-2; 7 bases map to TRBD2. The V and J ends lost 5 bases and 1 base, in that order; junction bases with no gene match: 7. Germline V gene lookup returns CDR1 SGHTA and CDR2 FQGTGA. The CDR3 extends over 16 amino acids. The CDR3 loop is CASSRGGSRNTGELFF. The CDR3 nucleotides read TGTGCCAGCAGCCGCGGGGGTTCGAGGAACACCGGGGAGCTGTTTTTT.

The rearrangement links TRBV11-2 to TRBJ2-7; perhaps TRBD1 as D (5 bases). Between the trimmed V and J ends, which lost 4 bases and 2 bases, there was a span of 15 bases. Per germline, CDR1 SGHAT and CDR2 FQNNGV. The CDR3 totals 15 residues. CDR3 DNA sequence: TGTGCCAGCAGCTCCTACGACAGAAAAACCTACGAGCAGTACTTC. Translated: CASSSYDRKTYEQYF.

This sequence joins TRBV6-4 and TRBJ2-3; tentative D call: TRBD2 (5 bases). Trimming took off 2 bases at V and 4 bases at J, with 10 bases between the two ends. This CDR3 region has 14 residues. Per the germline V gene, CDR1 is MRHNA and CDR2 is SNTAGT. The DNA for the CDR3 is TGTGCCAGCAGTGACACGGGGTACCCAGATACGCAGTATTTT. Translation: CASSDTGYPDTQYF.

The rearrangement uses TRBV6-6 and TRBJ2-1; 8 bases agree with TRBD2. Germline V gene sequence: CDR1 MNHNY, CDR2 SVGAGI (reference sequence). V shed 7 bases and J 8 bases; nucleotides not matched to a gene: 7. There are 13 residues in the CDR3. For the CDR3, the DNA is TGTGCCAGCAACGGCGGGGGGCATCATGAGCAGTTCTTC. Its protein is CASNGGGHHEQFF.

This clone appeared a single time. The V call is TRBV12-5, the J call TRBJ2-7, with TRBD1 matching 7 bases. The CDR3 loop spans 17 amino acids. Germline V lookup: CDR1 LGHNT, CDR2 FRNRAP. The V and J ends lost 7 bases and 5 bases, in that order; junction bases with no gene match: 20. DNA of the CDR3: TGTGCTAGTGTCCCCCTCGAGAGGGGGCGTATTCCGAACGAGCAGTACTTC. Its translation is CASVPLERGRIPNEQYF.

The CDR3, as DNA: TGCGCCAGCAGCCAAGCTCAACGAGGTCTCGACGAGCAGTACTTC. Amino acids: CASSQAQRGLDEQYF. The V and J genes are TRBV4-1 and TRBJ2-7; D gene unclear. V lost 1 base, J lost 5 bases, and 15 bases lay in between. The CDR3 spans 15 residues. Germline CDR1 and CDR2: MGHRA and YSYEKL.

The chain joins TRBV28 to TRBJ1-4; D may be TRBD1 (6 bases). Trimming cost V 2 bases and J 3 bases, with 19 bases left between them. CDR3 length equals 18 residues. Germline CDR1 and CDR2: MDHEN and SYDVKM. The CDR3 here is CASSLLNPRDTANEKLFF. As DNA, the CDR3 is TGTGCCAGCAGTTTACTTAATCCCCGGGACACAGCTAATGAAAAACTGTTTTTT.

The chain has TRBV15 and TRBJ2-2; TRBD1 might be the D (5 bases). Germline CDR1 LNHNV, CDR2 YYDKDF (reference sequence). The V end lost 4 bases, the J end lost 1 base, and 10 bases lay between the germline ends. This CDR3 is 15 amino acids long. CDR3 nucleotide sequence: TGTGCCACCAGCACAGAACAGGAGAACACCGGGGAGCTGTTTTTT. This encodes CATSTEQENTGELFF.

In its sample, this clone was seen once. V is TRBV19 and J is TRBJ2-1, with no clear D. Germline V gene lookup returns CDR1 LNHDA and CDR2 SQIVND (reference sequence). This CDR3 contains 16 residues. V was clipped by 3 bases and J by 0 bases, with 12 bases between them. For the CDR3, the DNA is TGTGCCAGTAGTATGTATATAGGCGGCTCCTACAATGAGCAGTTCTTC. It is translated as CASSMYIGGSYNEQFF.

The rearrangement joins TRBV4-2 to TRBJ2-1; no firm D call. Germline values: CDR1 LGHNA, CDR2 YNFKEQ. Trimming removed 1 base from V and 6 bases from J, with 4 bases in between. The CDR3 extends over 12 amino acids. Here the CDR3 DNA reads TGTGCCAGCAGCCAAGTAGTCAATGAGCAGTTCTTC. It translates to CASSQVVNEQFF.

The CDR3 DNA follows: TGTGCCAGTAGTATAAACGGAGACCCCTCGACTAATGAAAAACTGTTTTTT. Protein: CASSINGDPSTNEKLFF. The chain uses TRBV19 and TRBJ1-4; no clear D. V shed 2 bases and J shed 2 bases, with 15 bases lying between them. The V gene's germline CDR1 is LNHDA and CDR2 SQIVND (reference sequence). The CDR3 contains 17 residues.

The chain couples TRBV12-5 to TRBJ1-2; 7 bases are shared with TRBD1. This CDR3 has 12 amino acids. The V segment lost 7 bases and the J segment 8 bases; nucleotides outside the gene matches: 7. Germline CDR1 and CDR2: LGHNT and FRNRAP. The CDR3 DNA sequence: TGTGCTAGTGCCCGACAGGGAGACGGCTACACCTTC. Encoded protein: CASARQGDGYTF.

The CDR3 nucleotides read TGTGCCAGCAGCGATAGCGGGCGCACAGATACGCAGTATTTT. Protein sequence: CASSDSGRTDTQYF. The chain couples TRBV9 to TRBJ2-3, with TRBD2 matching 7 bases. This CDR3 is 14 amino acids long. Germline V gives CDR1 SGDLS, CDR2 YYNGEE. With V trimmed by 3 bases and J by 1 base, 2 bases remained unmatched.